This T cell receptor (beta chain) was captured in a study of graft-versus-host responses after intestinal transplantation. Study-wide context: Tacrolimus and steroids were given for around three years to all recipients after anti-thymocyte globulin induction. The study, taken as a whole, reports: The marrow of recipients harbored GvH clones, and ileum or blood showed some of them first. Early after transplant, HvG declines were associated with peak levels of circulating GvH clones. Elevated graft-versus-host to host-versus-graft clonal ratios in allografts were recorded for patients with graft-donor T cell macrochimerism.

Trimming cost V 3 bases and J 7 bases, with 10 bases left between them. The CDR3 sequence is 13 residues long. The germline CDR1 and CDR2 sequences are MGHRA and YSYEKL. Sequencing used immunoSEQ multiplex PCR; TCRdb keeps in-frame clones, though not all of them. The table shows tens of thousands of clones, with about four fifths occurring only once. In its sample, this clone was seen once. Its antigen remains unidentified. The rearrangement links TRBV4-1 to TRBJ2-1; tentatively, D is TRBD1 (5 bases). Specimen: unstimulated CD8+ T cells sorted from spleen or lymph node cells, collected before intestinal transplant. The TCR originated in a human donor who received an intestinal transplant. CDR3 DNA sequence: TGCGCCAGCAGCCACCCCAGGGCGAATGAGCAGTTCTTC. Translated: CASSHPRANEQFF.